These T cell receptor beta chains were read from a single sample in a study of T cell repertoires in cytomegalovirus infection. TCRdb independently ran MiXCR on the reads; one entry per CDR3 protein. There are 150,000 to 200,000 distinct CDR3 sequences in the sample; 14% occur only once, and 25% to 30% lies in the top ten. Sequenced material: PBMCs. The origin of the receptors is a human donor in good health (CMV status not recorded). Some clones in this sample may be carry-over from other donors' samples. Each CDR3 is given with its conserved first and last residue. The order of the fields is V gene, D gene, CDR3 length, clone size, J gene, CDR3 protein, CDR3 DNA. A D gene is named only where the DNA matches it firmly. The size entry is marked missing in some rows and otherwise reads once, few, many or a size class.

v_call: TRBV7-2
d_call: -
cdr3_length: 14
clone_size: many
j_call: TRBJ1-2
cdr3_aa: CASSLGWGGLGYTF
cdr3_nt: TGTGCCAGCAGCTTAGGGTGGGGGGGTCTGGGCTACACCTTC

v_call: TRBV29-1
d_call: -
cdr3_length: 13
clone_size: -
j_call: TRBJ2-2
cdr3_aa: CSVVAGTIGELFF
cdr3_nt: TGCAGCGTCGTGGCGGGGACAATCGGGGAGCTGTTTTTT

v_call: TRBV2
d_call: -
cdr3_length: 12
clone_size: many
j_call: TRBJ2-2
cdr3_aa: CASSREGGELFF
cdr3_nt: TGTGCCAGCAGTAGGGAAGGCGGGGAGCTGTTTTTT

v_call: TRBV28
d_call: TRBD2
cdr3_length: 13
clone_size: -
j_call: TRBJ2-7
cdr3_aa: CASSFGTSDEQYF
cdr3_nt: TGTGCCAGCAGTTTCGGGACTAGCGACGAGCAGTACTTC

v_call: TRBV19
d_call: -
cdr3_length: 15
clone_size: -
j_call: TRBJ1-4
cdr3_aa: CASSPGRGANEKLFF
cdr3_nt: TGTGCCAGTAGTCCCGGAAGGGGCGCTAATGAAAAACTGTTTTTT

v_call: TRBV3-1
d_call: -
cdr3_length: 17
clone_size: few
j_call: TRBJ2-7
cdr3_aa: CASSHLGGGPSSYEQYF
cdr3_nt: TGTGCCAGCAGCCACCTGGGGGGGGGGCCAAGCTCCTACGAGCAGTACTTC

v_call: TRBV12-3/TRBV12-4
d_call: -
cdr3_length: 14
clone_size: many
j_call: TRBJ1-5
cdr3_aa: CASSYRARGQPQHF
cdr3_nt: TGTGCCAGCAGTTATAGGGCCAGGGGTCAGCCCCAGCATTTT

v_call: TRBV7-2
d_call: -
cdr3_length: 13
clone_size: many
j_call: TRBJ1-5
cdr3_aa: CASSVNSNQPQHF
cdr3_nt: TGTGCCAGCAGCGTTAATAGCAATCAGCCCCAGCATTTT

v_call: TRBV29-1
d_call: TRBD1
cdr3_length: 14
clone_size: few
j_call: TRBJ2-2
cdr3_aa: CSGAGTGRTGELFF
cdr3_nt: TGCAGCGGTGCCGGGACAGGGCGCACCGGGGAGCTGTTTTTT

v_call: TRBV7-2
d_call: -
cdr3_length: 14
clone_size: many
j_call: TRBJ2-5
cdr3_aa: CASSFPSEKETQYF
cdr3_nt: TGTGCCAGCAGCTTCCCTAGCGAGAAAGAGACCCAGTACTTC

v_call: TRBV29-1
d_call: -
cdr3_length: 15
clone_size: few
j_call: TRBJ1-1
cdr3_aa: CSVEVYRTGTTEAFF
cdr3_nt: TGCAGCGTTGAAGTCTATAGGACGGGGACCACTGAAGCTTTCTTT

v_call: TRBV2
d_call: -
cdr3_length: 12
clone_size: many
j_call: TRBJ2-7
cdr3_aa: CASTLGVSEQYF
cdr3_nt: TGTGCCAGCACCCTGGGCGTATCCGAGCAGTACTTC

v_call: TRBV6-6
d_call: TRBD2
cdr3_length: 15
clone_size: few
j_call: TRBJ2-7
cdr3_aa: CASSYFQRGVSEQYF
cdr3_nt: TGTGCCAGCAGTTACTTCCAGCGGGGCGTATCCGAGCAGTACTTC

v_call: TRBV10-3
d_call: TRBD2
cdr3_length: 17
clone_size: many
j_call: TRBJ2-3
cdr3_aa: CAIRPSGGGFRTDTQYF
cdr3_nt: TGTGCCATCAGACCTAGCGGGGGGGGATTTCGCACAGATACGCAGTATTTT

v_call: TRBV28
d_call: -
cdr3_length: 15
clone_size: many
j_call: TRBJ1-4
cdr3_aa: CASSLGRTGIGKLFF
cdr3_nt: TGTGCCAGCAGTTTAGGTCGGACGGGGATCGGAAAACTGTTTTTT

v_call: TRBV6-1
d_call: -
cdr3_length: 13
clone_size: many
j_call: TRBJ2-7
cdr3_aa: CASSLGPTYEQYF
cdr3_nt: TGTGCCAGCAGTTTGGGTCCCACCTACGAGCAGTACTTC

v_call: TRBV19
d_call: -
cdr3_length: 15
clone_size: -
j_call: TRBJ1-5
cdr3_aa: CASTRGGFSNQPQHF
cdr3_nt: TGTGCCAGTACGCGAGGGGGGTTTAGCAATCAGCCCCAGCATTTT